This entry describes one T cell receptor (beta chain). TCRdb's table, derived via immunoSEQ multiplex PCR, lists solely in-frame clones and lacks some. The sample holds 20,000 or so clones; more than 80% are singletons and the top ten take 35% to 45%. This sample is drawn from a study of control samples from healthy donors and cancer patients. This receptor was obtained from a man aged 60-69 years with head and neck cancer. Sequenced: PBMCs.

The CDR3 region is CASSMGGGFNEQFF. The CDR3 DNA reads TGTGCCAGTAGTATGGGAGGGGGTTTCAATGAGCAGTTCTTC. The V and J genes are TRBV19 and TRBJ2-1; D may be TRBD2 (7 bases). The CDR3 length is 14 residues. The germline V gene has CDR1 LNHDA and CDR2 SQIVND (reference sequence). V lost 3 bases and J 6 bases, leaving 12 bases between the germline ends.